The next 23 T cell receptor beta chains were all read from a single sample in a study of graft-versus-host responses after intestinal transplantation. Antigens of these TCRs are unknown. Here immunoSEQ multiplex PCR was the method, and the copy in TCRdb shows in-frame clones only, minus some. The sample has about 120,000 clones, 90% seen once; the top ten hold roughly 0.2%. Here the sequenced sample was unstimulated CD4+ T cells sorted from spleen or lymph node cells, taken before intestinal transplant. These receptors were obtained from a human donor who received an intestinal transplant.

The chain uses TRBV5-1 and TRBJ2-1; D is uncertain. Trimming took 1 base from V and 2 from J, leaving 4 bases between them. CDR3 size: 13 residues. Germline-derived CDR1 and CDR2 are SGHRS and YFSETQ. The DNA of the CDR3 is TGCGCCAGCAGCTTGTCTACCTACAATGAGCAGTTCTTC. Protein sequence: CASSLSTYNEQFF.

The genes are TRBV18 and TRBJ1-4, with D unclear. This CDR3 region has 14 residues. Trimming left V 6 bases short and J 3 bases short, with 11 bases between. In germline, CDR1 is KGHSH, CDR2 LQKENI. The CDR3 protein is CASSLAGPNEKLFF. CDR3 DNA: TGTGCCAGCTCCCTGGCAGGTCCTAATGAAAAACTGTTTTTT.

The chain is built from TRBV18 and TRBJ1-5; weak D call: TRBD1 (5 bases). Germline values: CDR1 KGHSH, CDR2 LQKENI. Trimming cost V 8 bases and J 1 base, with 9 bases left between them. This CDR3 has 13 residues. CDR3 amino acids: CASQQASNQPQHF. CDR3 DNA: TGTGCCAGCCAACAGGCCAGCAATCAGCCCCAGCATTTT.

This clone has just a few counts. The chain joins TRBV11-2 to TRBJ1-2; perhaps TRBD1 as D (6 bases). The CDR3 contains 16 residues. Trimming shortened V by 5 bases and J by 5 bases, and 21 bases separated the two germline ends. CDR1 is SGHAT, CDR2 FQNNGV, per germline. Written as DNA, the CDR3 is TGTGCCAGCAGCCACACGTCTGGGGGCTTCGGGTATGGCTACACCTTC. Translating it yields CASSHTSGGFGYGYTF. Full variable domain (rest looked up from reference TRBV11-2 and TRBJ1-2): EAGVAQSPRYKIIEKRQSVAFWCNPISGHATLYWYQQILGQGPKLLIQFQNNGVVDDSQLPKDRFSAERLKGVDSTLKIQPAKLEDSAVYLCASSHTSGGFGYGYTFGSGTRLTVV.

V gene TRBV4-2 combines with J gene TRBJ2-2, with 8 bases identical to TRBD1. Looked up from germline, CDR1 is LGHNA and CDR2 is YNFKEQ. The CDR3 spans 18 residues. V shed 1 base and J 0 bases; nucleotides not matched to a gene: 7. This chain's CDR3 is CASSQAQGAFPNTGELFF. CDR3 nucleotide sequence: TGTGCCAGCAGCCAAGCCCAGGGGGCGTTTCCGAACACCGGGGAGCTGTTTTTT.

The chain has TRBV6-6 and TRBJ2-3, with 8 bases identical to TRBD2. Germline loops: CDR1 MNHNY, CDR2 SVGAGI (reference sequence). This CDR3 spans 16 amino acids. J was trimmed by 1 base and V by 0 bases; bases with no gene match: 3. CDR3 loop: CASSYSWRGGTDTQYF. The CDR3 DNA is TGTGCCAGCAGTTACTCCTGGCGGGGGGGCACAGATACGCAGTATTTT.

The chain couples TRBV7-8 to TRBJ2-2; D call uncertain. The germline V gene encodes CDR1 SGHVS and CDR2 FQNEAQ. This CDR3 comprises 12 residues. V lost 1 base to trimming and J lost 7 bases, with 4 bases between them. CDR3 sequence reads: CASSLVYGELFF. In nucleotides, the CDR3 is TGTGCCAGCAGCTTAGTTTACGGGGAGCTGTTTTTT. The whole variable domain, filled in from reference TRBV7-8 and TRBJ2-2, reads GAGVSQSPRYKVAKRGQDVALRCDPISGHVSLFWYQQALGQGPEFLTYFQNEAQLDKSGLPSDRFFAERPEGSVSTLKIQRTQQEDSAVYLCASSLVYGELFFGEGSRLTVL.

The rearrangement joins TRBV6-6 to TRBJ1-2; TRBD1 matches at 7 bases. The junction had 8 bases not matched to a gene; V was cut back by 6 bases and J by 4 bases. Germline lookup yields CDR1 MNHNY and CDR2 SVGAGI (reference sequence). CDR3 length equals 14 residues. The CDR3 sequence is CASSPGQWLYGYTF. The CDR3 coding sequence is TGTGCCAGCAGCCCGGGACAGTGGCTCTATGGCTACACCTTC.

The chain is built from TRBV16 and TRBJ1-1; weak D call: TRBD1 (5 bases). Germline lookup yields CDR1 KGHSY and CDR2 FQNENV. V lost 0 bases and J 11 bases, leaving 13 bases between the germline ends. There are 13 residues in the CDR3. CDR3 bases: TGTGCCAGCAGCCAATCCGAGGGAGGGGTCGCTTTCTTT. Amino acid sequence: CASSQSEGGVAFF.

This clone showed up just a few times. The rearrangement joins TRBV5-6 to TRBJ1-1, with 7 positions matching TRBD1. This CDR3 comprises 14 residues. J was trimmed by 3 bases and V by 1 base; bases with no gene match: 3. Per germline, CDR1 SGHDT and CDR2 YYEEEE. DNA for the CDR3: TGTGCCAGCAGCTTGAGGGGGCTCGACACTGAAGCTTTCTTT. Its protein product is CASSLRGLDTEAFF.

Concerning this clone itself: The same CDR3 can be traced to other DNA sequences in this sample. Here the CDR3 reads CASSLGTGYGYTF. The DNA of the CDR3 is TGCGCCAGCAGCTTAGGGACAGGCTATGGCTACACCTTC. The genes are TRBV5-1 and TRBJ1-2, with 8 bases aligning to TRBD1. CDR3 length equals 13 residues. Unmatched junction bases numbered 1, after V lost 2 bases and J lost 4 bases. CDR1 SGHRS and CDR2 YFSETQ come from the germline V gene.

This chain uses TRBV6-5 with TRBJ1-2; D is perhaps TRBD1 (6 bases). Trimming left V 5 bases short and J 8 bases short, with 12 bases between. The CDR3 is 12 amino acids. The germline CDR1 and CDR2 sequences are MNHEY and SVGAGI. The CDR3 coding sequence is TGTGCCAGCAGTCGTGGACAGCAGGGCTACACCTTC. This codes for CASSRGQQGYTF.

A note on this clone: In the same sample, other DNA sequences code for this CDR3. The chain carries TRBV28 and TRBJ1-2, with 10 bases matching TRBD1. V trimming: 5 bases; J trimming: 5 bases; junction bases outside the gene matches: 5. CDR3 size: 14 residues. The germline gives CDR1 MDHEN, CDR2 SYDVKM. This CDR3 reads CASSAPGQGYGYTF. As DNA, the CDR3 is TGTGCCAGCAGTGCTCCGGGACAGGGGTATGGCTACACCTTC.

This chain connects TRBV28 to TRBJ2-7, with TRBD1 matching 8 bases. CDR3 length: 14 residues. V lost 6 bases to trimming and J lost 7 bases; unmatched junction nucleotides: 11. Germline CDR1 and CDR2: MDHEN and SYDVKM. CDR3 nucleotides: TGTGCCAGCAGCACTGAAGGGACAGGTTGGGAGCAGTACTTC. Amino acids: CASSTEGTGWEQYF.

V gene TRBV19 combines with J gene TRBJ1-6; D might be TRBD1 (6 bases). Germline assignment: CDR1 LNHDA and CDR2 SQIVND (reference sequence). The CDR3 sequence is 13 residues long. V dropped 0 bases and J dropped 10 bases, with 7 bases sitting between them. CDR3 region: CASSIEDSSPLHF. The CDR3 region has the DNA TGTGCCAGTAGTATAGAGGACAGCTCACCCCTCCACTTT.

The V and J genes are TRBV19 and TRBJ1-2; 10 bases line up with TRBD1. The V gene's germline CDR1 is LNHDA and CDR2 SQIVND (reference sequence). V was clipped by 5 bases and J by 1 base; unmatched bases: 10. The CDR3 spans 17 residues. DNA of the CDR3: TGTGCCAGTAGTTCTCCGGGACAGGGGCCCCTTAACTATGGCTACACCTTC. Residues: CASSSPGQGPLNYGYTF.

The chain links TRBV9 to TRBJ1-4; D possibly corresponds to TRBD1 (5 bases). The ends were cut back, 4 bases at V and 3 bases at J, with 13 bases in the middle. The CDR3 extends over 15 amino acids. Per the germline V gene, CDR1 is SGDLS and CDR2 is YYNGEE. CDR3 residues: CASSKAGTSNEKLFF. The CDR3 DNA is TGTGCCAGCAGCAAAGCGGGGACTTCTAATGAAAAACTGTTTTTT.

V is TRBV14 and J is TRBJ2-5, with unresolved D. The germline V and J ends were trimmed by 0 bases and 7 bases, with 6 bases remaining between them. This CDR3 contains 12 residues. Looked up from germline, CDR1 is SGHDN and CDR2 is FVKESK. CDR3 protein: CASSQDWATQYF. The CDR3 coding sequence is TGTGCCAGCAGCCAAGATTGGGCGACCCAGTACTTC.

V usage is TRBV27 and J usage is TRBJ1-2, with a tentative D call TRBD1 (6 bases). The CDR3 length is 18 residues. The V end lost 6 bases, the J end lost 5 bases, and 28 bases lay between the germline ends. Germline CDR1 and CDR2: MNHEY and SMNVEV (reference sequence). The CDR3 loop is CASSPWVAVGAGAYGYTF. DNA for the CDR3: TGTGCCAGCAGCCCTTGGGTCGCGGTGGGGGCAGGGGCGTATGGCTACACCTTC.

The chain carries TRBV28 and TRBJ2-1; 8 nucleotides match TRBD1. Germline CDR1 and CDR2: MDHEN and SYDVKM. The CDR3 length is 17 residues. V trimming: 3 bases; J trimming: 5 bases; junction bases outside the gene matches: 12. The CDR3 region has the DNA TGTGCCAGCAGTTTCCTTAGGCCCGGGACAGGCCACAATGAGCAGTTCTTC. Translating it yields CASSFLRPGTGHNEQFF.

The chain combines TRBV29-1 with TRBJ1-1, with 8 nucleotides matching TRBD1. V gave up 6 bases and J gave up 5 bases; unmatched junction bases: 8. Per germline, CDR1 SQVTM and CDR2 ANQGSEA. CDR3 length: 13 amino acids. The CDR3 DNA is TGCAGCGTCTACAGGGGGGTAGGGACTGAAGCTTTCTTT. Protein: CSVYRGVGTEAFF. Variable domain in full (rest from reference TRBV29-1 and TRBJ1-1): SAVISQKPSRDICQRGTSLTIQCQVDSQVTMMFWYRQQPGQSLTLIATANQGSEATYESGFVIDKFPISRPNLTFSTLTVSNMSPEDSSIYLCSVYRGVGTEAFFGQGTRLTVV.

J is TRBJ2-3 and V is TRBV5-1; 13 bases agree with TRBD2. This CDR3 has 14 amino acids. Germline lookup yields CDR1 SGHRS and CDR2 YFSETQ. The ends lost 5 bases at V and 4 bases at J; junction bases unmatched: 1. CDR3 nucleotide sequence: TGCGCCAGCAGACTAGCGGGAGGGCCAGATACGCAGTATTTT. This gives the protein CASRLAGGPDTQYF.

This chain joins TRBV5-4 and TRBJ2-1; 12 bases are a match to TRBD2. Germline-derived CDR1 and CDR2 are SGHNT and YYREEE (reference sequence). This CDR3 contains 15 residues. The V segment lost 4 bases and the J segment 4 bases; nucleotides outside the gene matches: 3. CDR3 coding DNA: TGTGCCAGCAGCGTGACTAGCGGGAGATACAATGAGCAGTTCTTC. This translates into CASSVTSGRYNEQFF.